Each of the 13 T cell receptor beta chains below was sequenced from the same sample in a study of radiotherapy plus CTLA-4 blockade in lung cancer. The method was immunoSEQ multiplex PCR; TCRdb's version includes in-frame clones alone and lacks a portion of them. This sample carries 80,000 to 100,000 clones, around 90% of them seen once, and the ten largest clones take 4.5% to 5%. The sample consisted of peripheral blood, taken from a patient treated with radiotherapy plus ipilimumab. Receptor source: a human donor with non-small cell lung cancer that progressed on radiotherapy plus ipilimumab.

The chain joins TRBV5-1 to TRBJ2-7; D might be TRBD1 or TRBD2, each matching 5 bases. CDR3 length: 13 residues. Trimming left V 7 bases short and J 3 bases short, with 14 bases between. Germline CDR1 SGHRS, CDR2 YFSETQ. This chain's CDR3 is CASALGVGYEQYF. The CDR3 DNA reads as TGCGCCAGCGCCTTGGGGGTCGGCTACGAGCAGTACTTC. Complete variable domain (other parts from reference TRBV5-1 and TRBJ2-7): KAGVTQTPRYLIKTRGQQVTLSCSPISGHRSVSWYQQTPGQGLQFLFEYFSETQRNKGNFPGRFSGRQFSNSRSEMNVSTLELGDSALYLCASALGVGYEQYFGPGTRLTVT.

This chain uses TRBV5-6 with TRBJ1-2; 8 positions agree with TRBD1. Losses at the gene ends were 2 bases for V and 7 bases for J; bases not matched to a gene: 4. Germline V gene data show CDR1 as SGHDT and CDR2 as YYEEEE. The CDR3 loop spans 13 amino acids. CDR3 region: CASSFAGGVGYTF. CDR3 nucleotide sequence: TGTGCCAGCAGCTTTGCAGGGGGCGTTGGCTACACCTTC.

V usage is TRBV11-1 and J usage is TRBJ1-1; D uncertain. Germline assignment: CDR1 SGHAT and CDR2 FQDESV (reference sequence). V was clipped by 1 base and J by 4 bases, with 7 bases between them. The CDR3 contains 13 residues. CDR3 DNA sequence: TGTGCCAGCAGCTTAGTGGACGGCACTGAAGCTTTCTTT. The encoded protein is CASSLVDGTEAFF.

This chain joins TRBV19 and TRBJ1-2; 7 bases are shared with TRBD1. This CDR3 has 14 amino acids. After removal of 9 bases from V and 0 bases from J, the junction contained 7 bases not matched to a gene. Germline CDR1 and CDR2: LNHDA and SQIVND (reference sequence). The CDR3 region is CARKDRRSNYGYTF. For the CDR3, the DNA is TGTGCCAGGAAGGACAGGAGATCTAACTATGGCTACACCTTC.

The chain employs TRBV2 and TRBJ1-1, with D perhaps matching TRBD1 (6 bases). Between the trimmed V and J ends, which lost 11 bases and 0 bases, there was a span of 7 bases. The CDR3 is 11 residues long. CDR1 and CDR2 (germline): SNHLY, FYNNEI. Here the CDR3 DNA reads TGTGCCTCAGGGGTGAACACTGAAGCTTTCTTT. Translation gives CASGVNTEAFF.

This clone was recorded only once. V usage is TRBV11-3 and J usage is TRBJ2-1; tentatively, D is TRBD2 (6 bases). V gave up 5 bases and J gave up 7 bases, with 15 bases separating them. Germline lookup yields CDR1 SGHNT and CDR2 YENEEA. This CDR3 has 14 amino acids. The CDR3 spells CASSPRGTVNEQFF. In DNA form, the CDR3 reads TGTGCCAGCAGCCCCCGGGGGACTGTTAATGAGCAGTTCTTC. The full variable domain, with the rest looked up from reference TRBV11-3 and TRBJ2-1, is EAGVVQSPRYKIIEKKQPVAFWCNPISGHNTLYWYLQNLGQGPELLIRYENEEAVDDSQLPKDRFSAERLKGVDSTLKIQPAELGDSAVYLCASSPRGTVNEQFFGPGTRLTVL.

In DNA form, the CDR3 reads TGTGCCAGCAGCAAGATAGGCGGGCCACAAGAGACCCAGTACTTC. As protein: CASSKIGGPQETQYF. V usage is TRBV11-3 and J usage is TRBJ2-5; maybe TRBD2 (5 bases). There are 15 residues in the CDR3. The germline V gene has CDR1 SGHNT and CDR2 YENEEA. The V and J ends lost 5 bases and 2 bases respectively, with 15 bases between them.

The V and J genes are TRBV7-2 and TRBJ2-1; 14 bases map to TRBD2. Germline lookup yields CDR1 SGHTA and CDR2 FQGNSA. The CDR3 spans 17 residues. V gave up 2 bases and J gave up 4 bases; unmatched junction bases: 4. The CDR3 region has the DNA TGTGCCAGCAGCTTATTTGGACTAGCGGGAGGTTACAATGAGCAGTTCTTC. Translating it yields CASSLFGLAGGYNEQFF.

The CDR3 reads CASSPGTGQASYNEQFF. CDR3 DNA: TGTGCCAGCAGCCCCGGGACAGGGCAGGCCTCCTACAATGAGCAGTTCTTC. V and J are TRBV5-8 and TRBJ2-1; 9 nucleotides agree with TRBD1. This CDR3 is built from 17 residues. Germline assignment: CDR1 SGHTS and CDR2 YDEGEE. The V and J ends lost 4 bases and 0 bases, in that order; junction bases with no gene match: 8.

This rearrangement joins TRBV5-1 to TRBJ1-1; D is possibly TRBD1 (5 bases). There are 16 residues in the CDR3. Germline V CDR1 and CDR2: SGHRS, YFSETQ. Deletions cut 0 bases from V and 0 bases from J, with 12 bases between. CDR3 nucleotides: TGCGCCAGCAGCTTGGGGCGGGGGAGCCTGAACACTGAAGCTTTCTTT. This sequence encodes CASSLGRGSLNTEAFF.

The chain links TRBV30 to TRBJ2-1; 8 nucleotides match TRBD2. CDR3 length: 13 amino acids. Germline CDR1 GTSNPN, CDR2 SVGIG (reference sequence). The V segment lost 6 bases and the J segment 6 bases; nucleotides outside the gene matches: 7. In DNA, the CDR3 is TGTGCCTGCGAACCGGGACTAGGCAATGAGCAGTTCTTC. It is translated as CACEPGLGNEQFF. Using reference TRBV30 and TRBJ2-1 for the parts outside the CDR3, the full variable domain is SQTIHQWPATLVQPVGSPLSLECTVEGTSNPNLYWYRQAAGRGLQLLFYSVGIGQISSEVPQNLSASRPQDRQFILSSKKLLLSDSGFYLCACEPGLGNEQFFGPGTRLTVL.

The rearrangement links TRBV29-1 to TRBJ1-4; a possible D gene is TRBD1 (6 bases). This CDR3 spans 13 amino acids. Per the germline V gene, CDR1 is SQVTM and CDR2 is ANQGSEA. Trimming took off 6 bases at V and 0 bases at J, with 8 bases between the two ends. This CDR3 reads CSVGAATNEKLFF. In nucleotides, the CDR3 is TGCAGCGTGGGGGCGGCAACTAATGAAAAACTGTTTTTT.

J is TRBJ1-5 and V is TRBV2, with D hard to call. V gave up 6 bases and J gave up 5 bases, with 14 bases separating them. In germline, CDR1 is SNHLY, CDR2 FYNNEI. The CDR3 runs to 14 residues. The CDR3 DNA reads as TGTGCCAGCAGCGCGTCCTTAGAGGATCAGCCCCAGCATTTT. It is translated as CASSASLEDQPQHF. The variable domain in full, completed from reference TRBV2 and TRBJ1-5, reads EPEVTQTPSHQVTQMGQEVILRCVPISNHLYFYWYRQILGQKVEFLVSFYNNEISEKSEIFDDQFSVERPDGSNFTLKIRSTKLEDSAMYFCASSASLEDQPQHFGDGTRLSIL.